This T cell receptor beta chain was recovered during a study of T cell responses to AZD1222 COVID-19 vaccine. Findings and caveats of the study: Spike-specific TCRs gained breadth and depth after people received two AZD1222 doses. No repertoire was sampled before or during the peak T cell response, only after it. Nearly half of unique spike-specific TCRs reportedly avoided B.1.351 and B.1.1.7 mutated regions.

Trimming took off 2 bases at V and 6 bases at J, with 14 bases between the two ends. The CDR3 spans 14 residues. Germline CDR1 reads SGHRS; CDR2 reads YFSETQ. TCRdb's table, derived via immunoSEQ multiplex PCR, lists solely in-frame clones and lacks some. The sample consists of approximately 80,000 clones, approximately 85% of them appearing once. Comments on this clone: Its antigen remains unknown.

Sequenced material: peripheral blood, taken 28 days after the second AZD1222 dose. This sequence originates from an adult who received the AZD1222 COVID-19 vaccine. The rearrangement links TRBV5-1 to TRBJ1-1, with a weak D call TRBD1 (5 bases). CDR3 nucleotides: TGCGCCAGCAGCTTTGAGAAGGGGCGGGCTGAAGCTTTCTTT. It yields the protein CASSFEKGRAEAFF.